Given below is one T cell receptor beta chain in context. The antigen is undetermined. This sample was included in a study of cytomegalovirus exposure and HLA in healthy donors. CDR1 and CDR2 from the germline V gene are SQVTM and ANQGSEA. J lost 3 bases, V lost 1 base, and 4 bases had no gene match. CDR3 size: 14 residues. General study points: There were over 150 TCR beta chains listed as cytomegalovirus-associated. Later analysis associated a missense DCLRE1C variant with TCR beta V- and J-gene trimming.

The PCR made use of 60 Vbeta and 13 Jbeta primers. Here immunoSEQ multiplex PCR was the method, and the copy in TCRdb shows in-frame clones only, minus some. Counted here are around 90,000 clones, roughly 67% occurring once; the ten biggest clones make up over 2%. For this donor, CMV serostatus was not recorded. The sample comprised PBMCs. This clonotype was sampled from a human donor in good health. The gene calls are TRBV29-1 and TRBJ2-5, with 8 positions matching TRBD2. The DNA for the CDR3 is TGCAGCGTTGAAGGTACGGGACTAGAAGAGACCCAGTACTTC. Its translation: CSVEGTGLEETQYF.